The clone carrying this T cell receptor beta chain was seen a single time. The germline V and J ends were trimmed by 1 base and 6 bases, with 13 bases remaining between them. CDR3 size: 15 residues. Germline CDR1 MGHRA, CDR2 YSYEKL. This entry comes from a study of control samples from healthy donors and cancer patients. Using immunoSEQ multiplex PCR, the repertoire was profiled, and TCRdb retains in-frame clones only, with some absent. This sample has around 200,000 clones, with approximately 92% found just once. V gene TRBV4-1 combines with J gene TRBJ1-5; D gene unclear. This clonotype originated in a man aged 18 to 29 in good health. Specimen: blood. Here the CDR3 reads CASSQVPERGQPQHF. The CDR3 DNA sequence: TGCGCCAGCAGCCAAGTCCCAGAGCGCGGTCAGCCCCAGCATTTT.